The rows below give T cell receptor beta chains drawn from one sample of a study of shared clonotypes between healthy human individuals. Using immunoSEQ multiplex PCR, the repertoire was profiled, and TCRdb retains in-frame clones only, with some absent. This table has some 980,000 clones, about 80% appearing once. The sequenced material came from memory CD4+ T cells sorted from blood. The source of these receptors is a man younger than 35 in good health. The conserved cysteine and the conserved F or W are not part of the CDR3 here. D genes are given only for firm matches. Size is stated for part of the rows, as once, few or many counts, or as a class when the clone is expanded.

D gene	J gene	clone size	V gene	CDR3 length	CDR3 protein
TRBD2	TRBJ2-5	NA	TRBV6-5	13	ASSPGLAVQETQY
NA	TRBJ1-5	NA	TRBV30	10	AWSDAHQPQH
NA	TRBJ2-5	NA	TRBV6-5	12	ASSYSGGWKTQY
NA	TRBJ2-3	NA	TRBV18	12	ASSPFFSTDTQY
NA	TRBJ2-3	NA	TRBV2	11	ASSYGDTDTQY
NA	TRBJ2-7	NA	TRBV19	13	ASSDPGTASYEQY
NA	TRBJ1-5	NA	TRBV6-6	10	ASSQGHQPQH
TRBD2	TRBJ2-3	few	TRBV19	15	ASSIRRASGSLDTQY
TRBD2	TRBJ2-3	NA	TRBV30	14	AWSVPAGGSTDTQY
NA	TRBJ1-5	NA	TRBV5-1	12	ASAQGSGNQPQH
NA	TRBJ1-5	NA	TRBV2	13	ASEDRSRFNQPQH
NA	TRBJ1-4	NA	TRBV9	13	ASSPDGTNNEKLF
NA	TRBJ1-1	few	TRBV6-4	9	ASKGRSEAF
NA	TRBJ2-3	NA	TRBV11-2	13	ASSLVSGPTDTQY
NA	TRBJ1-3	NA	TRBV28	15	ASSKRGLGDSGNTIY
TRBD1	TRBJ2-7	NA	TRBV18	11	ASSLGTDYEQY
NA	TRBJ1-5	few	TRBV2	13	ASRPWFLGNQPQH
TRBD1	TRBJ1-6	few	TRBV27	14	ASSFGDRGRQGTLH
TRBD2	TRBJ2-7	NA	TRBV5-1	16	ASSFGTSGRADSSEQY
NA	TRBJ1-1	NA	TRBV6-5	11	ASSYSSYTEAF
NA	TRBJ1-6	NA	TRBV27	14	ASSPKGSSYNSPLH
NA	TRBJ2-6	few	TRBV27	12	ASSHLSGANVLT
NA	TRBJ2-3	NA	TRBV4-3	13	ASSRTGASVDTQY
TRBD2	TRBJ2-1	many	TRBV4-3	13	ASSYGLAVYNEQF
NA	TRBJ1-4	NA	TRBV25-1	15	ASSELSSTAGGEKLF
NA	TRBJ2-1	NA	TRBV5-5	13	ASILTGQVYNEQF
NA	TRBJ2-5	NA	TRBV7-8	9	ASTRGETQY
TRBD1	TRBJ1-6	NA	TRBV7-6	14	ASSSGTGGKYSPLH
NA	TRBJ1-2	NA	TRBV5-4	12	ASSSGQTNYGYT
NA	TRBJ1-4	NA	TRBV5-1	12	ASSLQGPNEKLF
NA	TRBJ1-2	NA	TRBV5-1	11	ASREGGWGGYT
NA	TRBJ1-1	NA	TRBV6-5	13	ASSYGQFMNTEAF
TRBD2	TRBJ2-5	NA	TRBV7-2	12	ASSLSGAAETQY
NA	TRBJ1-3	NA	TRBV5-1	11	ASSLESGNTIY
NA	TRBJ2-3	few	TRBV4-3	12	ASSQDSGRDTQY
TRBD1	TRBJ1-2	NA	TRBV9	14	ASSGGDRGFRDGYT
NA	TRBJ1-2	NA	TRBV6-5	13	ASSWSVAGIDGYT
NA	TRBJ2-7	NA	TRBV18	10	ASSLGNYEQY
TRBD1	TRBJ1-1	NA	TRBV18	13	ASSPGGQGNTEAF
NA	TRBJ2-2	NA	TRBV7-9	14	ASSLNQGHNTGELF
TRBD1	TRBJ2-4	once	TRBV6-5	11	ASSETGSGIQY